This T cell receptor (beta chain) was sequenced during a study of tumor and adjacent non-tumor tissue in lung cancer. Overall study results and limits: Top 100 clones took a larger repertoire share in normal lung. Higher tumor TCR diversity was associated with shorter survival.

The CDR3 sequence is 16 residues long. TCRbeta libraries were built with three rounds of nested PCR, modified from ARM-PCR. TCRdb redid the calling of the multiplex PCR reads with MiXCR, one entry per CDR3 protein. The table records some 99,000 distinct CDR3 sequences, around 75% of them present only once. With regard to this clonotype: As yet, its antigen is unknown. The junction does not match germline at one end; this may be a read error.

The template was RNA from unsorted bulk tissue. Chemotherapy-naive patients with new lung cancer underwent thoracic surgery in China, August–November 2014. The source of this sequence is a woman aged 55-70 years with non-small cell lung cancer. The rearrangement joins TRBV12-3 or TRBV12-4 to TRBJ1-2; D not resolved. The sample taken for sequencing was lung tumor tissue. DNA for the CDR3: TGTGCCAGCAGTTTGGGCAGACAAGCAAACCCCTATGGCTACATCTTC. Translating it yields CASSLGRQANPYGYIF.